This T cell receptor beta chain emerged from a study of blood T cell repertoires in COVID-19 (dated by TCRdb to 2018 to 2021). Notes on the research overall: Samples covering the acute and convalescent phases of COVID-19 were provided by collaborators in the United States, Italy and Spain. The material from the prospective study consisted of cDNA or gDNA derived from T cells, B-cell-depleted T cells, or PBMCs. The dataset comprised deeply sampled blood TCRbeta repertoires from subjects exposed to, actively infected with, or recovered from COVID-19. The repertoires were made available in a free public database intended to serve as a resource for research on the immune response to SARS-CoV-2. The samples were drawn from two sources: the first 160 participants of the ongoing ImmuneRACE study, and 1,254 subjects contributed by 6 global collaborators. The sample metadata nearly always contained a de-identified subject ID, COVID-19 status, age in years and sex. HLA class I and class II types, where available, came from metadata supplied by the sample provider rather than from assay-based typing.

Here is what the overall study found, with its caveats: The quantity of clinical and demographic metadata differed by source and by participant and was supplied without curation.

In regard to this clone: What this receptor recognizes is not known. Within one base of it there is no much larger clone, and no base qualities were kept.

V is trimmed back by 2 bases and J by 1 base, and the junction contains 2 bases that no gene match accounts for. According to the germline V gene, CDR1 reads KGHDR and CDR2 reads SFDVKD. Spanning cysteine to phenylalanine, the CDR3 consists of 16 amino acids. Here the CDR3 DNA is all that survives: 48 bases in frame from base 1. TCRbeta CDR3 regions were amplified from genomic DNA by means of the immunoSEQ Assay, a bias-controlled multiplex PCR. From the authors' description of their analysis: The number of nucleated cells in each sample was estimated by amplification of reference gene primers within the assay. To quantify the absolute abundance of each unique TCRbeta CDR3 rearrangement, sequence reads were collapsed and filtered. For each sample, productive Simpson clonality was calculated as the square root of Simpson's diversity index over productive rearrangements. Not all clones reach the TCRdb copy of this immuneACCESS table, which keeps in-frame sequences only. Checked studies attribute under half of the gap to unresolved V genes and leave the rest unexplained. V and J calls and clone size are given by that table; D and trimming were obtained from the DNA. In all, the sample holds about 300,000 clones, and 88% of those were seen once. The ten largest account for 5.5% to 8.5% of the sample.

A second Seattle source provided samples from volunteer blood donors who had recovered from COVID-19. The collaborating institutions used their own protocols to collect whole blood in K2EDTA tubes. Collaborator samples were shipped for TCRbeta analysis as frozen whole blood, isolated PBMCs, or DNA extracted from either sample type. The chain uses TRBV24-1 and TRBJ2-2, and TRBD1 matches 8 of the central bases. The sequence was collected from a young woman who had recovered from COVID-19. Sample: peripheral blood. The CDR3 protein: CATSDSGTGNTGELFF. The nucleotides are TGTGCCACCAGTGATTCCGGGACAGGGAACACCGGGGAGCTGTTTTTT.